The 16 T cell receptor beta chains below all came from one sample that was sequenced in a study of Graves' ophthalmopathy and Graves' hyperthyroidism. Amplifying from RNA transcripts, the study obtained TCR beta CDR3 regions. Second-round multiplex PCR followed a first-round RT-PCR using HTBI primers. TCRdb ran MiXCR on the multiplex PCR reads and lists one entry per CDR3 protein. Of approximately 640,000 distinct CDR3 sequences in the sample, just over 40% were seen once. Source material: peripheral blood. These receptors were obtained from an adult man with Graves' ophthalmopathy.

This chain links TRBV25-1 with TRBJ1-1, with 8 nucleotides matching TRBD1. Trimming at V came to 2 bases and at J to 12 bases, leaving 8 bases not matched to a gene. The germline V gene encodes CDR1 MGHDK and CDR2 SYGVNS. The CDR3 sequence is 13 residues long. The CDR3 bases are TGTGCCAGCAGTGAACCTCGGACAGGGAGGACTTTCTTT. It codes for CASSEPRTGRTFF.

The gene calls are TRBV20-1 and TRBJ2-3, with a tentative D call TRBD2 (5 bases). The germline CDR1 and CDR2 sequences are DFQATT and SNEGSKA (reference sequence). This CDR3 comprises 14 residues. Deletions cut 3 bases from V and 0 bases from J, with 10 bases between. CDR3 in amino acids: CSASGGSSTDTQYF. The CDR3 DNA reads as TGCAGTGCTAGCGGCGGGTCTAGCACAGATACGCAGTATTTT.

The gene calls are TRBV4-2 and TRBJ2-5; TRBD1 aligns across 11 bases. CDR3 length: 17 amino acids. CDR1 and CDR2 from the germline V gene are LGHNA and YNFKEQ. Trimming cost V 1 base and J 7 bases; bases outside gene matches: 11. CDR3 sequence (DNA): TGTGCCAGCAGCCAAGTGTTAGGGACAGGGGGGTCAGGGACCCAGTACTTC. This codes for CASSQVLGTGGSGTQYF.

In its sample, this clonotype was seen once. This chain connects TRBV30 to TRBJ2-6; D call uncertain. Germline-derived CDR1 and CDR2 are GTSNPN and SVGIG (reference sequence). This CDR3 is 13 amino acids long. V was shortened by 5 bases and J by 4 bases, with 9 bases between the two germline ends. CDR3 sequence reads: CAWATTGANVLTF. DNA for the CDR3: TGTGCCTGGGCCACTACAGGGGCCAACGTCCTGACTTTC.

V is TRBV24-1 and J is TRBJ1-5; 10 bases are a match to TRBD1. Per germline, CDR1 KGHDR and CDR2 SFDVKD. This CDR3 spans 15 amino acids. V lost 5 bases to trimming and J lost 11 bases; unmatched junction nucleotides: 11. The CDR3 sequence is CATSVDRDRGETQHF. DNA for the CDR3: TGTGCCACCAGTGTCGACCGGGACAGGGGAGAGACCCAGCATTTT.

This clonotype ranks as medium-sized. The chain recombines TRBV10-3 with TRBJ1-5; D ambiguous. The CDR3 runs 15 residues. Germline CDR1 is ENHRY and CDR2 is SYGVKD. Trimming cost V 2 bases and J 2 bases, with 10 bases left between them. CDR3 protein: CAISEASTGNQPQHF. The CDR3, as DNA: TGTGCCATCAGTGAGGCCTCTACGGGCAATCAGCCCCAGCATTTT.

The chain employs TRBV20-1 and TRBJ1-4; the D gene is possibly TRBD1 (5 bases). Trimming took 3 bases from V and 7 from J, leaving 9 bases between them. The CDR3 sequence is 12 residues long. Germline V gives CDR1 DFQATT, CDR2 SNEGSKA (reference sequence). The CDR3 sequence is CSARGEGEKLFF. Here the CDR3 DNA reads TGCAGTGCTAGGGGGGAGGGTGAAAAACTGTTTTTT.

The sample holds one count of this clonotype. The missing conserved phenylalanine or tryptophan at the end of this CDR3 makes a read error likely. Because the CDR3's place on the DNA is in doubt, the DNA is left out and the CDR3 is given as listed by TCRdb. CDR3 amino acids: CAISESLAQQ. V is TRBV10-3 and J is TRBJ2-7; whether TRBD2, the table's D call, matches the DNA was not checked. The CDR3 extends over 10 residues, inclusive of both ends. Germline-derived CDR1 and CDR2 are ENHRY and SYGVKD.

In its sample, this clonotype was seen many times. J is TRBJ1-5 and V is TRBV12-3 or TRBV12-4; a weak D match, TRBD1 (5 bases). V dropped 5 bases and J dropped 2 bases, with 19 bases sitting between them. The CDR3 runs 17 residues. This chain's CDR3 is CASSLSLGQAGNQPQHF. CDR3 nucleotides: TGTGCCAGCAGTCTCTCCCTGGGGCAGGCGGGCAATCAGCCCCAGCATTTT.

A single count supports this clonotype. V usage is TRBV2 and J usage is TRBJ2-1; the D is unclear. V lost 4 bases and J lost 2, with 9 bases in between. In germline, CDR1 is SNHLY, CDR2 FYNNEI. The CDR3 consists of 14 residues. The CDR3 loop reads CASSGYLAYNEQFF. Here the CDR3 DNA reads TGTGCCAGCAGTGGATACCTGGCCTACAATGAGCAGTTCTTC.

This clonotype appeared a few times. The J gene is TRBJ2-5, the V gene TRBV4-2; 8 bases are shared with TRBD2. The V gene end was trimmed by 0 bases and the J gene end by 7 bases; junction bases not matched to a gene: 7. This CDR3 is 15 amino acids long. Looked up from germline, CDR1 is LGHNA and CDR2 is YNFKEQ. CDR3 sequence (DNA): TGTGCCAGCAGCCAAGATCGAGGGCTAGCGGGGACCCAGTACTTC. It is translated as CASSQDRGLAGTQYF.

V and J are TRBV7-8 and TRBJ2-3; the D call may be TRBD1 or TRBD2 (5 bases each). V was pared by 0 bases and J by 2 bases, with 6 bases between. The CDR3 sequence is 14 residues long. Germline V gene lookup returns CDR1 SGHVS and CDR2 FQNEAQ. Written as DNA, the CDR3 is TGTGCCAGCAGCTTAGCGGGGGTCACAGATACGCAGTATTTT. Residues: CASSLAGVTDTQYF.

As concerns this clonotype: Since the CDR3 does not end with the conserved phenylalanine or tryptophan, this likely comes from a read error. The V call is TRBV7-2, the J call TRBJ1-1; 12 bases match TRBD1. V trimming: 2 bases; J trimming: 1 base; junction bases outside the gene matches: 8. CDR3 length: 18 amino acids. CDR1 and CDR2 from the germline V gene are SGHTA and FQGNSA. For the CDR3, the DNA is TGTGCCAGCAGCTTAACAGCGGGACAGGGGGCCGGGAACACTGAAGCTTTCCTT. It codes for CASSLTAGQGAGNTEAFL.

This clonotype has ten or more counts. The V call is TRBV19, the J call TRBJ1-4; TRBD1 agrees at 10 bases. The CDR3 extends over 12 amino acids. The germline CDR1 and CDR2 sequences are LNHDA and SQIVND (reference sequence). The DNA of the CDR3 is TGTGCGACCGGGACAGGGGCTGAAAAACTGTTTTTT. This gives the protein CATGTGAEKLFF.

The V gene is TRBV11-1, the J gene TRBJ1-2; no firm D call. Germline lookup yields CDR1 SGHAT and CDR2 FQDESV (reference sequence). The CDR3 consists of 13 residues. V was trimmed by 5 bases and J by 3 bases, leaving 10 bases between them. CDR3: CASSPKEDYGYTF. The CDR3 nucleotides read TGTGCCAGCAGCCCGAAGGAGGACTATGGCTACACCTTC.

This clonotype has at least ten counts. The chain has TRBV12-3 or TRBV12-4 and TRBJ2-5, with D possibly matching TRBD1 (6 bases). CDR3 length: 13 amino acids. V was clipped by 5 bases and J by 7 bases, with 14 bases between them. The CDR3 loop reads CASSIREGGTQYF. In DNA, the CDR3 is TGTGCCAGCAGTATCCGTGAAGGGGGGACCCAGTACTTC.